This is a list of T cell receptor beta chains from one sample in a study of shared clonotypes between healthy human individuals. Using immunoSEQ multiplex PCR, the repertoire was profiled, and TCRdb retains in-frame clones only, with some absent. The repertoire consists of roughly 380,000 clones, with about 96% occurring once and the leading ten covering around 0.29%. Sample: memory CD8+ T cells sorted from blood. The receptors were gathered from a man aged 25-45 years in good health. Each CDR3 is given with its conserved first and last residue. The size field is filled for only some rows; it gives once, few, many or a size class.

V: TRBV28
size: .
J: TRBJ1-2
CDR3: CASSEDVVRGYTF

V: TRBV10-2
size: once
J: TRBJ2-3
CDR3: CASRLASTDTQYF

V: TRBV30
size: .
J: TRBJ1-2
CDR3: CAWSEGRDYGYTF

V: TRBV7-2
size: .
J: TRBJ1-2
CDR3: CASSLVRGNYGYTF

V: TRBV6-1
size: once
J: TRBJ2-4
CDR3: CASSEDRGGFGSKNIQYF

V: TRBV9
size: .
J: TRBJ2-1
CDR3: CASSVVPGTSDAFYNEQFF

V: TRBV19
size: once
J: TRBJ1-2
CDR3: CASSTTGTGAGYTF

V: TRBV10-3
size: .
J: TRBJ1-1
CDR3: CAIGTGGSNTEAFF

V: TRBV6-5
size: .
J: TRBJ2-1
CDR3: CASSETTSYNEQFF

V: TRBV28
size: .
J: TRBJ2-7
CDR3: CASSPLQTYEQYF

V: TRBV6-1
size: .
J: TRBJ2-5
CDR3: CASSEAHIRAGVWSTQYF

V: TRBV4-1
size: .
J: TRBJ2-1
CDR3: CASSQRDRGNEQFF

V: TRBV4-1
size: .
J: TRBJ1-1
CDR3: CASSLRPRAGRNTEAFF

V: TRBV7-8
size: .
J: TRBJ1-1
CDR3: CASSPGTHFVEAFF

V: TRBV7-2
size: once
J: TRBJ2-1
CDR3: CASSLEAGGSYNEQFF

V: TRBV14
size: .
J: TRBJ1-6
CDR3: CASSRRDRGSPLHF

V: TRBV29-1
size: .
J: TRBJ2-1
CDR3: CSVGGGSSYNEQFF

V: TRBV18
size: .
J: TRBJ1-2
CDR3: CASSPEGQGANYGYTF

V: TRBV6-9
size: .
J: TRBJ2-2
CDR3: CASSYLYLDRGQLFF

V: TRBV5-1
size: once
J: TRBJ1-3
CDR3: CASSLLAGALSGNTIYF

V: TRBV7-9
size: .
J: TRBJ2-1
CDR3: CASRGLAGVNEQFF

V: TRBV6-5
size: .
J: TRBJ1-3
CDR3: CASSAGRSGNTIYF

V: TRBV6-1
size: .
J: TRBJ1-5
CDR3: CATERQARNQPQHF

V: TRBV10-1
size: .
J: TRBJ2-1
CDR3: CASSEILAGGNEQFF

V: TRBV30
size: .
J: TRBJ2-3
CDR3: CAWSVEREFWSTDTQYF

V: TRBV5-4
size: once
J: TRBJ2-2
CDR3: CGGIGELFF

V: TRBV13
size: .
J: TRBJ2-7
CDR3: CASSFLPGTGASYEQYF

V: TRBV19
size: .
J: TRBJ1-2
CDR3: CASRFGGSAANYGYTF

V: TRBV2
size: .
J: TRBJ2-3
CDR3: CASSERDTQYF

V: TRBV6-5
size: .
J: TRBJ2-7
CDR3: CASSYGGQGSYEQYF

V: TRBV4-2
size: .
J: TRBJ2-7
CDR3: CASSQELEDTYEQYF

V: TRBV2
size: .
J: TRBJ2-1
CDR3: CASRFAFSSYNEQFF

V: TRBV18
size: .
J: TRBJ2-1
CDR3: CASSPNLAGYNEQFF